This is a list of T cell receptor beta chains from one sample in a study of shared clonotypes between healthy human individuals. Produced via immunoSEQ multiplex PCR; TCRdb's table is partial and in-frame only. The sample holds around 2.5 million clones, over 85% seen once. The sample consisted of naive CD4+ T cells from PBMCs. All receptors derive from a man younger than 35 in good health. Some clones in this sample may be carry-over from other donors' samples. Both conserved end residues are part of each CDR3. The D gene is left open where the match is weak. Size is stated for part of the rows, as once, few or many counts, or as a class when the clone is expanded.

j_call,v_call,clone_size,d_call,cdr3_nt,cdr3_aa
TRBJ1-2,TRBV15,-,-,TGTGCCACCAGCAGAGCGGGTGACAGGCAGAGGGACTATGGCTACACCTTC,CATSRAGDRQRDYGYTF
TRBJ2-5,TRBV5-1,-,-,TGCGCCAGCAGCGGGCAATCAGGACTCACAGGTTCAGAGACCCAGTACTTC,CASSGQSGLTGSETQYF
TRBJ1-4,TRBV6-6,-,-,TGTGCCAGCAGTTACGGGGGTAATGAAAAACTGTTTTTT,CASSYGGNEKLFF
TRBJ2-5,TRBV28,-,TRBD2,TGTGCCAGCAGTCGACTAGCCGAGACCCAGTACTTC,CASSRLAETQYF
TRBJ1-5,TRBV28,-,-,TGTGCCAGCAGACGACCCATAGAGCAGCCCCAGCATTTT,CASRRPIEQPQHF
TRBJ2-5,TRBV29-1,once,TRBD2,TGCAGCGTTGAATCGGTGGTACTAGCGGAGACCCAGTACTTC,CSVESVVLAETQYF
TRBJ2-7,TRBV5-1,-,-,TGCGCCAGCAGCTCCGGACAGCACTACGAGCAGTACTTC,CASSSGQHYEQYF
TRBJ2-2,TRBV7-3,-,-,TGTGCCAGCAGCCGGGGGTACACCGGGGAGCTGTTTTTT,CASSRGYTGELFF
TRBJ2-1,TRBV7-3,-,TRBD2,TGTGCCAGCAGCTTAAATACGCGGACTAGCGGGAATGAGCAGTTCTTC,CASSLNTRTSGNEQFF
TRBJ2-1,TRBV19,once,TRBD2,TGTGCCAGTAGTATCATCCCCGGGGCCGGGACTAGCGGGAAACTTAATGAGCAGTTCTTC,CASSIIPGAGTSGKLNEQFF
TRBJ2-1,TRBV28,-,-,TGTGCCAGCAGATTTTATAGTAACAATGAGCAGTTCTTC,CASRFYSNNEQFF
TRBJ1-2,TRBV9,-,-,TGTGCCAGCAGCCAGGGAAACTATGGCTACACCTTC,CASSQGNYGYTF
TRBJ2-3,TRBV25-1,-,-,TGTGCCAGCAGTGTTGGAGGGACAGGCACAGATACGCAGTATTTT,CASSVGGTGTDTQYF
TRBJ2-7,TRBV7-9,-,-,TGTGCCAGCAGCTTAGATCCTGGGCCCAGGGACGAGCAGTACTTC,CASSLDPGPRDEQYF
TRBJ1-2,TRBV6-5,-,-,TGTGCCAGCAGTTACTCACGGGATCGCTATGGCTACACCTTC,CASSYSRDRYGYTF
TRBJ2-1,TRBV29-1,-,TRBD2,TGCAGCGTTCTACGCCTAGCGGGAGGGCCGGATGAGCAGTTCTTC,CSVLRLAGGPDEQFF
TRBJ2-3,TRBV4-1,-,-,TGCGCCAGCAGCCTTAGCAGTCTCACAGATACGCAGTATTTT,CASSLSSLTDTQYF
TRBJ2-1,TRBV6-4,-,-,TGTGCCAGCACCCCAGAGGGGTACGGTGAGCAGTTCTTC,CASTPEGYGEQFF
TRBJ2-7,TRBV10-2,-,-,TGCGCCAGTGGACATACCACCTACGAGCAGTACTTC,CASGHTTYEQYF
TRBJ1-2,TRBV29-1,-,-,TGCAGCGTTGAAGATTTTAGGGCTATCTTC,CSVEDFRAIF
TRBJ2-1,TRBV19,-,-,TGTGCCAGTAGTATAGGGAGCGGCTCCTACAATGAGCAGTTCTTC,CASSIGSGSYNEQFF
TRBJ2-5,TRBV18,-,-,TGTGCCAGCTCACCGCTGGAGACCCAGTACTTC,CASSPLETQYF
TRBJ2-1,TRBV5-4,-,-,TGTGCCAGCAGCTTGGACGTTAGTAGCGGATACAATGAGCAGTTCTTC,CASSLDVSSGYNEQFF
TRBJ2-3,TRBV5-1,-,TRBD1,TGCGCCAGCAGCTTGGGGCGACAGGGGGGAGATACGCAGTATTTT,CASSLGRQGGDTQYF
TRBJ2-1,TRBV4-2,once,TRBD2,TGTGCCAGCAGCCTTGGGACTAGCGACAATGAGCAGTTCTTC,CASSLGTSDNEQFF
TRBJ2-1,TRBV5-4,-,TRBD2,TGTGCCAGCAGCCCTACGCTAGCGGGAGGTGGCAATGAGCAGTTCTTC,CASSPTLAGGGNEQFF
TRBJ2-3,TRBV7-3,-,-,TGTGCCAGCAGCTTTACCGGGGCAGATACGCAGTATTTT,CASSFTGADTQYF
TRBJ2-1,TRBV4-3,once,-,TGCGCCAGCAGCCAAGATCCGGGAAACTCCTACAATGAGCAGTTCTTC,CASSQDPGNSYNEQFF
TRBJ1-2,TRBV5-1,-,TRBD1,TGCGCCAGCGAACCGGGACAGGGACATAACTATGGCTACACCTTC,CASEPGQGHNYGYTF
TRBJ2-5,TRBV12-5,-,-,TGTGCTAGGAAGGGGGGCGCGGAGACCCAGTACTTC,CARKGGAETQYF
TRBJ2-4,TRBV27,-,TRBD1,TGTGCCAGCAGTTTCTGGACAGGGGGGAAAAACATTCAGTACTTC,CASSFWTGGKNIQYF